The 17 T cell receptor beta chains in this list originate from one sample, sequenced in a study of blood T cell repertoires in COVID-19. Measured with immunoSEQ multiplex PCR; TCRdb has only the in-frame clones, and not every one. The sample holds tens of thousands of clones, 88% seen once. Sequencing was carried out using peripheral blood. These TCRs come from a woman in her 70s with acute or convalescent COVID-19.

The chain couples TRBV5-1 to TRBJ2-1; D may be TRBD1 (5 bases). This CDR3 spans 15 amino acids. Germline V CDR1 and CDR2: SGHRS, YFSETQ. With 4 bases removed from V and 1 base from J, the gap between germline ends came to 12 bases. The CDR3 here is CASSNTGGSYNEQFF. The DNA of the CDR3 is TGCGCCAGCAGCAACACAGGTGGGTCCTACAATGAGCAGTTCTTC.

V usage is TRBV6-1 and J usage is TRBJ1-2; D remains ambiguous. The V end lost 1 base, the J end lost 3 bases, and 9 bases lay between the germline ends. The CDR3 is 14 amino acids. Germline V gene data show CDR1 as MNHNS and CDR2 as SASEGT. CDR3 sequence reads: CASSEGASYYGYTF. In DNA, the CDR3 is TGTGCCAGCAGTGAAGGCGCCTCTTACTATGGCTACACCTTC.

The rearrangement uses TRBV6-1 and TRBJ2-7; TRBD1 aligns across 8 bases. J was trimmed by 6 bases and V by 2 bases; bases with no gene match: 12. The CDR3 is 16 residues long. Germline V lookup: CDR1 MNHNS, CDR2 SASEGT. The CDR3 spells CASSERRARGRGEQYF. CDR3 nucleotides: TGTGCCAGCAGTGAAAGAAGGGCCAGGGGGCGAGGCGAGCAGTACTTC.

V and J are TRBV7-8 and TRBJ2-7, with TRBD2 matching 9 bases. The germline CDR1 and CDR2 sequences are SGHVS and FQNEAQ. The trim removed 1 base at V and 5 bases at J, leaving 9 bases unmatched. This CDR3 spans 16 amino acids. In nucleotides, the CDR3 is TGTGCCAGCAGCTTAGTTACTGGACTAGCGTTCGACGAGCAGTACTTC. Its protein product is CASSLVTGLAFDEQYF. Supplemented by reference TRBV7-8 and TRBJ2-7, the full variable domain reads GAGVSQSPRYKVAKRGQDVALRCDPISGHVSLFWYQQALGQGPEFLTYFQNEAQLDKSGLPSDRFFAERPEGSVSTLKIQRTQQEDSAVYLCASSLVTGLAFDEQYFGPGTRLTVT.

V is TRBV2 and J is TRBJ2-7; 8 bases are a match to TRBD2. The CDR3 is 15 residues long. Looked up from germline, CDR1 is SNHLY and CDR2 is FYNNEI. Trimming at V came to 5 bases and at J to 0 bases, leaving 6 bases not matched to a gene. The CDR3 DNA reads as TGTGCCAGCAGTCCGAGAGGGACTAGCTCCTACGAGCAGTACTTC. This translates into CASSPRGTSSYEQYF.

The count of this clone is one. This chain joins TRBV27 and TRBJ2-1; D might be TRBD2 (6 bases). Germline V gene lookup returns CDR1 MNHEY and CDR2 SMNVEV (reference sequence). Trimming pared 5 bases from V and 5 bases from J, leaving 19 bases between. CDR3 length: 16 amino acids. CDR3 amino acids: CASSGRLDKLNNEQFF. The CDR3 DNA sequence: TGTGCCAGCAGTGGAAGACTAGATAAGCTTAACAATGAGCAGTTCTTC.

The chain links TRBV28 to TRBJ1-2, with no clear D. This CDR3 contains 10 residues. CDR1 is MDHEN, CDR2 SYDVKM, per germline. Trimming cost V 6 bases and J 7 bases, with 6 bases left between them. The CDR3: CASRSRGYTF. Here the CDR3 DNA reads TGTGCCAGCAGGAGCCGTGGCTACACCTTC.

This chain uses TRBV4-2 with TRBJ2-1; 9 positions match TRBD2. The CDR3 contains 16 residues. The germline CDR1 and CDR2 sequences are LGHNA and YNFKEQ. V dropped 4 bases and J dropped 6; count of bases not matched to a gene: 10. The CDR3 reads CASSLGAASGINEQFF. As DNA, the CDR3 is TGTGCCAGCAGCCTGGGGGCGGCTAGCGGGATCAATGAGCAGTTCTTC.

The chain carries TRBV24-1 and TRBJ2-1, with D possibly being TRBD2 (6 bases). CDR3 length equals 15 residues. From germline, CDR1 is KGHDR and CDR2 SFDVKD. V gave up 2 bases and J gave up 5 bases, with 12 bases separating them. The CDR3 DNA is TGTGCCACCAGTGATTCGAGGACTACGGACAATGAGCAGTTCTTC. This encodes CATSDSRTTDNEQFF.

The chain has TRBV30 and TRBJ1-2; 8 bases are a match to TRBD1. Germline assignment: CDR1 GTSNPN and CDR2 SVGIG (reference sequence). Losses at the gene ends were 0 bases for V and 5 bases for J; bases not matched to a gene: 8. The CDR3 spans 15 residues. The CDR3 reads CAWSVPGTGSYGYTF. The CDR3 nucleotides are TGTGCCTGGAGTGTTCCTGGGACAGGCTCATATGGCTACACCTTC.

The chain has TRBV4-2 and TRBJ2-2; perhaps TRBD1 as D (5 bases). The V gene's germline CDR1 is LGHNA and CDR2 YNFKEQ. The CDR3 covers 16 residues. V lost 4 bases to trimming and J lost 1 base, with 13 bases between them. CDR3 loop: CASSPGLRGNTGELFF. The CDR3 DNA sequence: TGTGCCAGCAGCCCGGGCCTTAGGGGGAACACCGGGGAGCTGTTTTTT.

The chain has TRBV5-1 and TRBJ2-2; 9 bases line up with TRBD1. Per the germline V gene, CDR1 is SGHRS and CDR2 is YFSETQ. The ends lost 6 bases at V and 2 bases at J; junction bases unmatched: 14. The CDR3 totals 18 residues. CDR3 sequence reads: CASTKPQGTGLNTGELFF. CDR3 nucleotides: TGCGCCAGCACTAAACCGCAAGGGACAGGGTTAAACACCGGGGAGCTGTTTTTT.

A few counts support this clone. The gene calls are TRBV5-1 and TRBJ1-3; the D gene is possibly TRBD1 (5 bases). This CDR3 has 13 amino acids. V lost 0 bases and J lost 4, with 5 bases in between. The germline CDR1 and CDR2 sequences are SGHRS and YFSETQ. The CDR3 is CASSLGQGNTIYF. Written as DNA, the CDR3 is TGCGCCAGCAGCTTGGGACAGGGAAACACCATATATTTT. The full variable domain, with the rest looked up from reference TRBV5-1 and TRBJ1-3, is KAGVTQTPRYLIKTRGQQVTLSCSPISGHRSVSWYQQTPGQGLQFLFEYFSETQRNKGNFPGRFSGRQFSNSRSEMNVSTLELGDSALYLCASSLGQGNTIYFGEGSWLTVV.

V and J are TRBV13 and TRBJ1-2; 7 positions agree with TRBD1. The ends lost 2 bases at V and 5 bases at J; junction bases unmatched: 11. The V gene's germline CDR1 is PRHDT and CDR2 FYEKMQ (reference sequence). This CDR3 contains 16 residues. In DNA, the CDR3 is TGTGCCAGCAGCTTAAGGCAGGGGGACTTCCATTATGGCTACACCTTC. This gives the protein CASSLRQGDFHYGYTF. Full variable domain (missing parts from reference TRBV13 and TRBJ1-2): AAGVIQSPRHLIKEKRETATLKCYPIPRHDTVYWYQQGPGQDPQFLISFYEKMQSDKGSIPDRFSAQQFSDYHSELNMSSLELGDSALYFCASSLRQGDFHYGYTFGSGTRLTVV.

This chain links TRBV5-1 with TRBJ2-7; unclear D gene. Germline CDR1 SGHRS, CDR2 YFSETQ. The ends were cut back, 0 bases at V and 2 bases at J, with 9 bases in the middle. The CDR3 length is 14 residues. The CDR3 is CASSLGASAYEQYF. The DNA for the CDR3 is TGCGCCAGCAGCTTGGGAGCGTCTGCCTACGAGCAGTACTTC.

The chain combines TRBV4-1 with TRBJ1-2, with 7 bases identical to TRBD1. The CDR3 has 15 amino acids. The V segment lost 2 bases and the J segment 1 base; nucleotides outside the gene matches: 4. Germline values: CDR1 MGHRA, CDR2 YSYEKL. The CDR3 DNA is TGCGCCAGCAGCCAAAAACAGGGGAGTAACTATGGCTACACCTTC. Protein sequence: CASSQKQGSNYGYTF.

V is TRBV30 and J is TRBJ2-3; possibly TRBD2 for D (5 bases). This CDR3 has 10 residues. CDR1 and CDR2 from the germline V gene are GTSNPN and SVGIG (reference sequence). This chain's CDR3 is CATEGDTQYF. The DNA of the CDR3 is TGTGCAACCGAGGGAGATACGCAGTATTTT.